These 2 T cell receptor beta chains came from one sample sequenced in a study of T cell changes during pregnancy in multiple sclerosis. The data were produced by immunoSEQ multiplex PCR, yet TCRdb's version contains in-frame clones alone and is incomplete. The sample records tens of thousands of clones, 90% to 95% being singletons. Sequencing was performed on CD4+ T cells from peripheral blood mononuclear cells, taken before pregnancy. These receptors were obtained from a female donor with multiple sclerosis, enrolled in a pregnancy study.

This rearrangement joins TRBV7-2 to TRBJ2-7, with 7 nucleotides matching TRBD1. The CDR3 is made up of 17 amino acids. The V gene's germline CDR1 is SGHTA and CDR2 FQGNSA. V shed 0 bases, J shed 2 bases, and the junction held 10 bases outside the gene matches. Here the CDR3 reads CASSLASIGTATYEQYF. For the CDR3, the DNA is TGTGCCAGCAGCTTAGCGTCAATCGGGACAGCCACCTACGAGCAGTACTTC.

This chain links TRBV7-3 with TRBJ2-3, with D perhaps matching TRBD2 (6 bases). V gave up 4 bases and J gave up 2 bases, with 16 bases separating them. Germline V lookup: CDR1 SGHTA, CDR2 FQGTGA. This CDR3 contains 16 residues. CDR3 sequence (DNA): TGTGCCAGCAGCTCCTCCGGGAGCCACAACACAGATACGCAGTATTTT. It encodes CASSSSGSHNTDTQYF.